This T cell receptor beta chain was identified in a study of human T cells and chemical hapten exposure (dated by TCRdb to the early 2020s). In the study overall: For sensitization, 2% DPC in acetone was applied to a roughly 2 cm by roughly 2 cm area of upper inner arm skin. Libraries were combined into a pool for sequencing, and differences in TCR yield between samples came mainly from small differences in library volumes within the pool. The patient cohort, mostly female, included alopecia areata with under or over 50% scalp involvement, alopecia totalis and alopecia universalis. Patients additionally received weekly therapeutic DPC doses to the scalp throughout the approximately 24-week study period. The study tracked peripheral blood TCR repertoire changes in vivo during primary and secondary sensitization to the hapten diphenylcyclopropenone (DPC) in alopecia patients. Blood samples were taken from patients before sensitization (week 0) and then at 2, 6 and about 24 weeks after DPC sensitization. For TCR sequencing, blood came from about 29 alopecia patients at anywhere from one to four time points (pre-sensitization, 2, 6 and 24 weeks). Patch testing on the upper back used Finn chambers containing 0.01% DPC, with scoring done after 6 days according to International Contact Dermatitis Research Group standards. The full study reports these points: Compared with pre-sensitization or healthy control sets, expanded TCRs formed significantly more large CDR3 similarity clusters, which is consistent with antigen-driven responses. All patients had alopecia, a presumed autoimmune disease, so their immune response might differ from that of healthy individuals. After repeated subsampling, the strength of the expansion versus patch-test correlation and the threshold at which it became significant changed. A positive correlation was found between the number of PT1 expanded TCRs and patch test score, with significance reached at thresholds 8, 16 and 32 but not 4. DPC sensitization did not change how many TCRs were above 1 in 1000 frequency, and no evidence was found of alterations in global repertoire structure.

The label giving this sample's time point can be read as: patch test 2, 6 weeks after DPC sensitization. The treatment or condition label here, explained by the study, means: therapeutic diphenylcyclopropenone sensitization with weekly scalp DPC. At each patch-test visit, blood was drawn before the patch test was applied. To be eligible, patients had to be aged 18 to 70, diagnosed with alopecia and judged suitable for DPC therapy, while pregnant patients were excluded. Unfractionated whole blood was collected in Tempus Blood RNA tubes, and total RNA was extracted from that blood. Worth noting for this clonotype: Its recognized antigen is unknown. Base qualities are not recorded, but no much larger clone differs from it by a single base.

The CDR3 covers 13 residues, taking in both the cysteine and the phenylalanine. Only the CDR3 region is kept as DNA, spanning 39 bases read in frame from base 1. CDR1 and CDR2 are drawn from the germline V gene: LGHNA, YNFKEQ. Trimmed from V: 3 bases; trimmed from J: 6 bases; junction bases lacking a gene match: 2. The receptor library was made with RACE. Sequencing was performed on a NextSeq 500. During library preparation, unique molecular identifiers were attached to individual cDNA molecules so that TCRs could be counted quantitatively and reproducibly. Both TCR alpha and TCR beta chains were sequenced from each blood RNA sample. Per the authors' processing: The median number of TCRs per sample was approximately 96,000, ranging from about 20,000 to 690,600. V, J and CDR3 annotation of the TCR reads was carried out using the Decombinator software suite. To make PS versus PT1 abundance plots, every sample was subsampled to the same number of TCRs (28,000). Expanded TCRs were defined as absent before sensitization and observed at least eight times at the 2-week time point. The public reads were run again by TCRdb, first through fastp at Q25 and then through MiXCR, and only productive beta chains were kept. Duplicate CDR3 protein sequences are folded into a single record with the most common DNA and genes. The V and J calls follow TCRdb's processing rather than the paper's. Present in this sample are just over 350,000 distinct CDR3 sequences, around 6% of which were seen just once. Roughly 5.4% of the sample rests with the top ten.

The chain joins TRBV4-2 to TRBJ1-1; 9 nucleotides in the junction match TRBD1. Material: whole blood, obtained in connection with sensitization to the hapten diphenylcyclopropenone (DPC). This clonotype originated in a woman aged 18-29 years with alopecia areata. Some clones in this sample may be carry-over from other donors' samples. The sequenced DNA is TGTGCCAGCAGCCAGAACAGGGGGCCTGAAGCTTTCTTT. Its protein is CASSQNRGPEAFF.